This TCR beta chain was documented in a study of blood T cell repertoires in COVID-19 (dated by TCRdb to the early 2020s). Background on the whole study: Samples from collaborators originated in the United States, Italy and Spain and spanned both the acute and convalescent phases of COVID-19. The repertoires were made available in a free public database intended to serve as a resource for research on the immune response to SARS-CoV-2. The sample metadata nearly always contained a de-identified subject ID, COVID-19 status, age in years and sex. Samples were obtained from the ongoing ImmuneRACE study (first 160 participants) and from over 1,000 subjects provided by 6 global collaborators. The prospective study material was composed of cDNA or gDNA derived from T cells, B-cell-depleted T cells, or PBMCs. The dataset comprised deeply sampled blood TCRbeta repertoires from subjects exposed to, actively infected with, or recovered from COVID-19. Where HLA class I and class II types were available, the types were taken from metadata supplied by the sample provider, not from assay-based typing. Paper-wide results and their limitations: The quantity of clinical and demographic metadata differed by source and by participant and was supplied without curation.

The CDR3 has 14 amino acids, counting the end cysteine and phenylalanine. Here the CDR3 DNA is all that survives: 42 bases in frame from base 1. The CDR1 and CDR2 encoded by the germline V gene are SGHVS and FQNEAQ. V is pared back by 3 bases and J by 0 bases, with 6 bases lying between the germline termini. About this clone itself: Its binding antigen is unknown. Base qualities are not at hand, and no much larger clone is one base apart.

The immunoSEQ Assay, a bias-controlled multiplex PCR, was used to amplify TCRbeta CDR3 regions from genomic DNA. In the paper's pipeline: The number of nucleated cells in each sample was estimated by amplification of reference gene primers within the assay. To quantify the absolute abundance of each unique TCRbeta CDR3 rearrangement, sequence reads were collapsed and filtered. For each sample, productive Simpson clonality was calculated as the square root of Simpson's diversity index across productive rearrangements. Not all clones reach the TCRdb copy of this immuneACCESS table, which keeps in-frame sequences only. Checked studies attribute under half of the gap to unresolved V genes and leave the rest unexplained. V and J calls and clone size come straight from that table; D and trimming were deduced from the DNA. The sample yields 200,000 to 300,000 clones; around 84% were counted once. The ten largest clones take up 3.5% to 5% of the sample.

Whole blood was collected in K2EDTA tubes by collaborating institutions according to the institutions' own protocols. For TCRbeta analysis, collaborator samples were shipped as frozen whole blood, as isolated PBMCs, or as DNA extracted from either sample type. The clonotype was recovered from a man between 60 and 75 years old with acute or convalescent COVID-19. Sequencing input: peripheral blood. The chain links TRBV7-8 with TRBJ2-1, and perhaps TRBD2 as D gene, on 5 matching bases. The CDR3 protein is CASSLGSSYNEQFF. The DNA sequence is TGTGCCAGCAGCTTGGGGAGCTCCTACAATGAGCAGTTCTTC.